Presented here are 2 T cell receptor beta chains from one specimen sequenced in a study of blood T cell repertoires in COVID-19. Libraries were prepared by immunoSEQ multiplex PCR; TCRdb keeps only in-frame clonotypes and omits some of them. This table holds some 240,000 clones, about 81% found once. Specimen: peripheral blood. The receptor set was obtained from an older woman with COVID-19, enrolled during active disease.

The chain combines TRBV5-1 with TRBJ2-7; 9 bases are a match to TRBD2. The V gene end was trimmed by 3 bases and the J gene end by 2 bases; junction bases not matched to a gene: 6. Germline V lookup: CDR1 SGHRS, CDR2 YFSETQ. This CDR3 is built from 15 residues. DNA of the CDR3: TGCGCCAGCAGCTCCCTAGCGGGATTTACCTACGAGCAGTACTTC. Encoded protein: CASSSLAGFTYEQYF.

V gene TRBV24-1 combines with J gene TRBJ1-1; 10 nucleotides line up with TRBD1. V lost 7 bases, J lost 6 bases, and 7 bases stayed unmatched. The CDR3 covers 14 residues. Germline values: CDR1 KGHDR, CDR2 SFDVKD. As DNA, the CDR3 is TGTGCCACCAGGGACCGGACAGGGGGGCCTGAAGCTTTCTTT. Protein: CATRDRTGGPEAFF.